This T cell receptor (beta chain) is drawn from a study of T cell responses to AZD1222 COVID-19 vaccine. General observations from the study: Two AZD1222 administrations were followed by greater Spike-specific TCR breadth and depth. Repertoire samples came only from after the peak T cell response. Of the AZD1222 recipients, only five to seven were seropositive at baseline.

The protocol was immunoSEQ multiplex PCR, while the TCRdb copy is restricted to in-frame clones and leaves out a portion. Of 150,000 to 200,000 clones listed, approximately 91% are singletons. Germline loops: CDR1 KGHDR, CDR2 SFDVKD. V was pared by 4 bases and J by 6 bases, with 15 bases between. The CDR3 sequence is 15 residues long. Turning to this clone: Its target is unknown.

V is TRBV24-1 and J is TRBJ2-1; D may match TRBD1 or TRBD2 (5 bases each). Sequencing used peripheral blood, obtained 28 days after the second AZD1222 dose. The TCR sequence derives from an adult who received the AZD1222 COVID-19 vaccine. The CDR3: CATSDTGTASNEQFF. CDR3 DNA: TGTGCCACCAGTGACACCGGGACGGCGAGCAATGAGCAGTTCTTC.